This T cell receptor beta chain derives from a study of vaccination and CD4 T cells after COVID-19. Whole-study context: According to the study, participants were given two doses of BNT162b2 or mRNA-1273 vaccine.

This CDR3 is 15 amino acids long. Germline V gene data show CDR1 as SGHTA and CDR2 as FQGNSA. V was trimmed by 3 bases and J by 5 bases, leaving 16 bases between them. The Oncomine TCR Beta short-read assay was what sequenced the DNA obtained from cultured CD4+ T cells. TCRdb called the PCR reads again in MiXCR, with one record for every CDR3 protein. The profile shows over 10,000 distinct CDR3 sequences, 25% to 30% of them singletons. In its sample, this clonotype was seen a few times. Its antigen is still unknown. As for treatment: approximately nine-day PBMC culture with coronavirus spike peptide pools or control peptides (ViraFEST assay).

This specimen was CD4+ T cells from blood, cultured in vitro, taken before SARS-CoV-2 vaccination. The chain uses TRBV7-2 and TRBJ2-5, with D possibly called TRBD1 or TRBD2 (6 bases each). The sequence was obtained from a human donor who received a COVID-19 vaccine. CDR3 bases: TGTGCCAGCAGCTTGGCCGGGGGCAGGACGGAGACCCAGTACTTC. This codes for CASSLAGGRTETQYF. The variable domain in full, with the rest retrieved from reference TRBV7-2 and TRBJ2-5, is GAGVSQSPSNKVTEKGKDVELRCDPISGHTALYWYRQSLGQGLEFLIYFQGNSAPDKSGLPSDRFSAERTGGSVSTLTIQRTQQEDSAVYLCASSLAGGRTETQYFGPGTRLLVL.